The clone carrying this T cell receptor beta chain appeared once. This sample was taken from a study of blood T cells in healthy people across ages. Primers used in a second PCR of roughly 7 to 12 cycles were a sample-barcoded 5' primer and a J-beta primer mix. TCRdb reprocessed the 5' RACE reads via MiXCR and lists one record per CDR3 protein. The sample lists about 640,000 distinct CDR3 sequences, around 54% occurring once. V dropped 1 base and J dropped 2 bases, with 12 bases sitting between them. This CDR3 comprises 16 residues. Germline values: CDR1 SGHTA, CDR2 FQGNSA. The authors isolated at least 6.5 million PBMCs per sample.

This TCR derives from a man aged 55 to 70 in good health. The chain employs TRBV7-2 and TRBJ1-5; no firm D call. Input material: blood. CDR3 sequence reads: CASSLGPPDGNQPQHF. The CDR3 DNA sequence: TGTGCCAGCAGCTTAGGGCCCCCGGATGGCAATCAGCCCCAGCATTTT.